What follows describes a single T cell receptor (beta chain). Its antigen is undetermined. These data come from a study of T cell responses to AZD1222 COVID-19 vaccine. Study background: Second-dose intervals near 4 or 12 weeks were combined.

Germline V CDR1 and CDR2: MNHEY, SMNVEV (reference sequence). The CDR3 totals 14 residues. Trimming removed 3 bases from V and 7 bases from J; junction bases left unmatched: 5. Generated by immunoSEQ multiplex PCR, the TCRdb table keeps only in-frame clones and is missing some. The sample includes about 140,000 clones, 93% of them seen just once. Study-wide results and caveats: White British people made up most donors, females outnumbered males, and clonal diversity was possibly underestimated. Only 5 or 6 AZD1222 recipients tested seropositive at baseline.

The chain uses TRBV27 and TRBJ1-2, with 10 bases fitting TRBD1. Sequenced material: peripheral blood, taken on day 0 of AZD1222 vaccination. The clonotype was recovered from an adult in good health. CDR3 sequence: CASSFRQGAPGYTF. For the CDR3, the DNA is TGTGCCAGCAGTTTCCGACAGGGGGCGCCTGGCTACACCTTC.